This T cell receptor beta chain was profiled in a study of OX40 agonist ivuxolimab in advanced cancers. Study-wide results and caveats: Individuals who were partial responders at 0.1-3.0 mg/kg had clonal expansion that ranked among the lowest.

This clone occurred once. Its antigen is not known. Sequencing was performed with immunoSEQ multiplex PCR; in TCRdb, only in-frame clones are kept and a portion is missing. The table lists about 52,000 clones, roughly nine tenths of them singletons. V dropped 0 bases and J dropped 9 bases, with 12 bases sitting between them. The germline V gene encodes CDR1 MRHNA and CDR2 SNTAGT. The CDR3 is made up of 14 amino acids. Specimen: CD4+ or CD8+ T cells sorted from blood, collected in a trial of the OX40 agonist ivuxolimab. The receptor comes from an adult with an advanced solid tumor such as melanoma, head and neck, liver or kidney cancer. The chain joins TRBV6-4 to TRBJ2-1; tentatively, D is TRBD1 or TRBD2 (5 bases each). Here the CDR3 reads CASSDSESGTEQFF. The CDR3 DNA sequence: TGTGCCAGCAGTGACTCCGAATCCGGGACTGAGCAGTTCTTC.